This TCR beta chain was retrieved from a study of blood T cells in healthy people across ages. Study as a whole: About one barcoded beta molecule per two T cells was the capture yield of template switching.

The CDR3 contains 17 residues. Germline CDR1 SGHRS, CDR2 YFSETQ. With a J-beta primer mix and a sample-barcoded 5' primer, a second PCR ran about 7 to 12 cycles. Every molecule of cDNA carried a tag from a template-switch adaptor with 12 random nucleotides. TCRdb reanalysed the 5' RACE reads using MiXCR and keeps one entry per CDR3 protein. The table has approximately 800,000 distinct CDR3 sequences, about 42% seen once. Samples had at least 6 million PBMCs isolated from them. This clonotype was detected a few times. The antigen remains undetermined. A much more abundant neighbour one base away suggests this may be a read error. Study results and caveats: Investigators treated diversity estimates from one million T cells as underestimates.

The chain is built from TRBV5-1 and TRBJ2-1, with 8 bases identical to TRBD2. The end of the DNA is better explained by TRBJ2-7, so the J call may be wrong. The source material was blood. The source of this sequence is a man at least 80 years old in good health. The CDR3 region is CASSLDPISGTYNEQYF. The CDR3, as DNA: TGCGCCAGCAGCTTGGATCCCATTAGCGGGACCTACAATGAGCAGTACTTC.